The TCR beta chain under discussion was sequenced for a study of blood T cell repertoires in COVID-19. Across the study: Sites across the United States, Italy and Spain contributed samples from acute and convalescent COVID-19. The cDNA or gDNA used as material had been derived from T cells, B-cell-depleted T cells, or PBMCs.

In the authors' methods: Scientists estimated how many nucleated cells there were by amplifying reference gene primers. Clones were sequenced by immunoSEQ multiplex PCR, and TCRdb holds only the in-frame ones, with some missing. That table supplies the V and J calls and clone size; D and trimming were determined from the DNA. Here the sample spans 200,000 to 300,000 clones, approximately 85% being singletons. Germline V gives CDR1 MNHEY, CDR2 SMNVEV (reference sequence). V gave up 5 bases and J gave up 2 bases, with 12 bases separating them. The CDR3 contains 14 residues. This receptor was identified in a human donor in a cohort sampled during active COVID-19. The gene calls are TRBV27 and TRBJ2-5, with D perhaps matching TRBD1 (5 bases). Sequenced sample: peripheral blood. The CDR3 is CASSLGLGQETQYF. Written as DNA, the CDR3 is TGTGCCAGCAGTCTGGGGCTGGGACAAGAGACCCAGTACTTC.